One and the same sample provided the 30 T cell receptor beta chains below, sequenced in a study of Ad26.COV2.S vaccination and SARS-CoV-2 variants. Clones were sequenced by immunoSEQ multiplex PCR, and TCRdb holds only the in-frame ones, with some missing. Of more than 150,000 clones detected, 87% appear once; the ten largest clones hold less than 6%. Specimen: peripheral blood, collected after recovery from COVID-19. Every receptor here comes from a human donor who had recovered from COVID-19.

This chain links TRBV6-2 or TRBV6-3 with TRBJ2-2, with D uncertain. V was shortened by 3 bases and J by 5 bases, with 4 bases between the two germline ends. This CDR3 contains 12 residues. The germline CDR1 and CDR2 sequences are MNHEY and SVGEGT. CDR3 DNA sequence: TGTGCCAGCAGTTATGTAACCGGGGAGCTGTTTTTT. As protein: CASSYVTGELFF.

The rearrangement links TRBV27 to TRBJ2-1; D unresolved. CDR3 length: 13 amino acids. Trimming took 9 bases from V and 0 from J, leaving 9 bases between them. Germline assignment: CDR1 MNHEY and CDR2 SMNVEV (reference sequence). CDR3 region: CASSPLSYNEQFF. CDR3 coding DNA: TGTGCCAGTTCCCCACTCTCCTACAATGAGCAGTTCTTC.

Only one count was recorded for this clone. The chain recombines TRBV12-3 or TRBV12-4 with TRBJ2-5; D gene ambiguous. The CDR3 extends over 12 amino acids. V lost 5 bases, J lost 0 bases, and 4 bases lay in between. This chain's CDR3 is CASSPYQETQYF. CDR3 sequence (DNA): TGTGCCAGCAGTCCCTACCAAGAGACCCAGTACTTC.

The chain joins TRBV7-9 to TRBJ1-3; TRBD1 agrees at 7 bases. The V gene's germline CDR1 is SEHNR and CDR2 FQNEAQ (reference sequence). With V trimmed by 4 bases and J by 0 bases, 12 bases remained unmatched. The CDR3 extends over 18 amino acids. CDR3 residues: CASSSVEGQAPSGNTIYF. The CDR3 DNA reads as TGTGCCAGCAGCTCGGTCGAAGGACAGGCCCCCTCTGGAAACACCATATATTTT.

The chain employs TRBV21-1 and TRBJ1-4; the table assigns TRBD1, which was not confirmed against the DNA. TRBV21-1 corresponds to a pseudogene. The CDR3 runs 15 residues. This CDR3 is CASSPAGTDVFRLFF. CDR3 coding DNA: TGTGCCAGCAGCCCTGCCGGGACAGATGTTTTTAGACTGTTTTTT.

This rearrangement joins TRBV4-1 to TRBJ2-7; 7 bases are a match to TRBD2. Trimming removed 0 bases from V and 4 bases from J; junction bases left unmatched: 6. Germline values: CDR1 MGHRA, CDR2 YSYEKL. The CDR3 extends over 15 amino acids. The CDR3 is CASSQESAGAYEQYF. The DNA of the CDR3 is TGCGCCAGCAGCCAAGAGAGTGCGGGAGCATACGAGCAGTACTTC.

J is TRBJ1-1 and V is TRBV19, with D unclear. Trimming left V 10 bases short and J 0 bases short, with 12 bases between. Germline V gene sequence: CDR1 LNHDA, CDR2 SQIVND (reference sequence). The length of the CDR3 is 13 residues. The CDR3 here is CAIADRLNTEAFF. In nucleotides, the CDR3 is TGTGCCATTGCGGACCGCCTGAACACTGAAGCTTTCTTT.

This clone was picked up a small number of times. The chain links TRBV19 to TRBJ2-3, with 7 bases identical to TRBD2. Trimming took 7 bases from V and 3 from J; bases not matched to a gene: 16. The CDR3 covers 17 residues. In germline, CDR1 is LNHDA, CDR2 SQIVND (reference sequence). CDR3 residues: CASKALDGGRRTDTQYF. The CDR3 region has the DNA TGTGCCAGTAAGGCGCTGGATGGCGGGAGACGGACAGATACGCAGTATTTT. The full variable domain, its missing parts supplied by reference TRBV19 and TRBJ2-3, is DGGITQSPKYLFRKEGQNVTLSCEQNLNHDAMYWYRQDPGQGLRLIYYSQIVNDFQKGDIAEGYSVSREKKESFPLTVTSAQKNPTAFYLCASKALDGGRRTDTQYFGPGTRLTVL.

This chain uses TRBV5-1 with TRBJ2-5; maybe TRBD2 (6 bases). The CDR3 is made up of 14 amino acids. Germline CDR1 reads SGHRS; CDR2 reads YFSETQ. The V gene lost 0 bases and the J gene lost 5 bases, with 11 bases spanning the gap. CDR3 nucleotide sequence: TGCGCCAGCAGCTTGGGAACTAGCTGGGAGACCCAGTACTTC. This codes for CASSLGTSWETQYF.

The chain is built from TRBV19 and TRBJ2-3; 7 bases fit TRBD1. V lost 5 bases and J lost 4; bases outside the gene matches: 9. Germline V gives CDR1 LNHDA, CDR2 SQIVND (reference sequence). The CDR3 runs to 15 residues. The CDR3 coding sequence is TGTGCCAGTAGTTACGACAGGGTCCCGCCAGATACGCAGTATTTT. Translation gives CASSYDRVPPDTQYF.

CDR3 nucleotides: TGTGCCAGCACCAGGGACCTTAGCTCTGGAAACACCATATATTTT. This codes for CASTRDLSSGNTIYF. The chain recombines TRBV9 with TRBJ1-3; D might be TRBD1 (5 bases). V was pared by 6 bases and J by 0 bases, with 13 bases between. The CDR3 spans 15 residues. Germline CDR1 reads SGDLS; CDR2 reads YYNGEE.

The V call is TRBV9, the J call TRBJ2-7; 8 bases fit TRBD2. Losses at the gene ends were 2 bases for V and 2 bases for J; bases not matched to a gene: 6. The CDR3 sequence is 15 residues long. Germline V gene lookup returns CDR1 SGDLS and CDR2 YYNGEE. CDR3 bases: TGTGCCAGCAGCGTGGGAGCGGGAGCCACCTACGAGCAGTACTTC. Amino acid sequence: CASSVGAGATYEQYF.

Of note for this clone: Mismatch with germline at one junction end may stem from a read error. This rearrangement joins TRBV2 to TRBJ2-5; perhaps TRBD2 as D (6 bases). CDR1 SNHLY and CDR2 FYNNEI come from the germline V gene. The CDR3 is made up of 11 amino acids. The CDR3 nucleotides read TGTGCCAGCAGTGGGGAACGGGAGTGGGACTTC. It yields the protein CASSGEREWDF.

Only one count was recorded for this clone. The rearrangement links TRBV7-2 to TRBJ2-1; the match to TRBD2 covers 7 bases. There are 14 residues in the CDR3. From germline, CDR1 is SGHTA and CDR2 FQGNSA. Trimming cost V 3 bases and J 4 bases; bases outside gene matches: 3. The CDR3 DNA reads TGTGCCAGCAGCTTTCTAGCGGAATACAATGAGCAGTTCTTC. Translation gives CASSFLAEYNEQFF. The full variable domain, its missing parts supplied by reference TRBV7-2 and TRBJ2-1, is GAGVSQSPSNKVTEKGKDVELRCDPISGHTALYWYRQSLGQGLEFLIYFQGNSAPDKSGLPSDRFSAERTGGSVSTLTIQRTQQEDSAVYLCASSFLAEYNEQFFGPGTRLTVL.

The V call is TRBV19, the J call TRBJ2-3; no firm D call. Germline-derived CDR1 and CDR2 are LNHDA and SQIVND (reference sequence). V was shortened by 2 bases and J by 2 bases, with 8 bases between the two germline ends. The CDR3 length is 14 residues. CDR3 region: CASSITPITDTQYF. The CDR3 DNA follows: TGTGCCAGTAGTATAACTCCGATCACAGATACGCAGTATTTT.

The V call is TRBV18, the J call TRBJ2-7; 7 bases line up with TRBD2. Germline V gives CDR1 KGHSH, CDR2 LQKENI. Germline trimming cut 2 bases from V and 0 bases from J; bases unmatched to any gene: 7. The CDR3 is 16 residues long. The CDR3 reads CASSPKVTSLSYEQYF. The CDR3 DNA sequence: TGTGCCAGCTCACCAAAGGTGACTAGCCTCTCCTACGAGCAGTACTTC.

This clone was detected a few times. The genes are TRBV5-4 and TRBJ2-7; 10 positions match TRBD2. Losses at the gene ends were 2 bases for V and 2 bases for J; bases not matched to a gene: 4. Germline V gene data show CDR1 as SGHNT and CDR2 as YYREEE (reference sequence). The CDR3 extends over 15 amino acids. CDR3 protein: CASSLAGGLAYEQYF. The DNA of the CDR3 is TGTGCCAGCAGCTTAGCGGGAGGGCTCGCCTACGAGCAGTACTTC.

J is TRBJ2-2 and V is TRBV24-1; D is possibly TRBD1 (5 bases). V gave up 12 bases and J gave up 0 bases, with 13 bases separating them. The CDR3 is made up of 14 amino acids. Germline loops: CDR1 KGHDR, CDR2 SFDVKD. CDR3 DNA sequence: TGTGCCTCAGGAAGGGGATCGAACACCGGGGAGCTGTTTTTT. Translation: CASGRGSNTGELFF.

The chain uses TRBV30 and TRBJ2-1, with 7 bases matching TRBD2. CDR1 and CDR2 (germline): GTSNPN, SVGIG (reference sequence). V shed 2 bases and J 3 bases; nucleotides not matched to a gene: 16. The CDR3 extends over 18 amino acids. The CDR3 DNA reads as TGTGCCTGGAGTCCCAACCTGCTAGCGGAGTCGGTCTACAATGAGCAGTTCTTC. It yields the protein CAWSPNLLAESVYNEQFF.

The chain carries TRBV11-3 and TRBJ2-5; TRBD2 agrees at 10 bases. The ends lost 4 bases at V and 2 bases at J; junction bases unmatched: 7. The CDR3 length is 16 residues. Germline CDR1 and CDR2: SGHNT and YENEEA. The CDR3 protein is CASSSSSGRNQETQYF. CDR3 sequence (DNA): TGTGCCAGCAGCTCTAGTAGCGGGAGGAATCAAGAGACCCAGTACTTC.

The rearrangement uses TRBV2 and TRBJ2-7; 8 bases are a match to TRBD2. The CDR3 is 18 residues long. J lost 3 bases, V lost 4 bases, and 17 bases had no gene match. Germline loops: CDR1 SNHLY, CDR2 FYNNEI. CDR3 amino acids: CASSGSSGGHKWFYEQYF. The CDR3 DNA reads as TGTGCCAGCAGTGGGTCGAGCGGGGGCCATAAATGGTTCTACGAGCAGTACTTC.

V gene TRBV19 combines with J gene TRBJ2-1; the match to TRBD2 covers 7 bases. Germline assignment: CDR1 LNHDA and CDR2 SQIVND (reference sequence). V gave up 6 bases and J gave up 6 bases; unmatched junction bases: 14. The CDR3 length is 16 residues. CDR3 loop: CASSLDSAGRGNEQFF. The CDR3, as DNA: TGTGCCAGTAGCCTTGACTCGGCGGGGAGGGGCAATGAGCAGTTCTTC.

The chain has TRBV3-1 (or the pseudogene TRBV3-2) and TRBJ2-7; 10 bases are shared with TRBD1. CDR1 is LGHDT, CDR2 YNNKEL, per germline (reference sequence). CDR3 length: 16 residues. Trimming took 1 base from V and 4 from J; bases not matched to a gene: 7. The CDR3 bases are TGTGCCAGCAGCCAAGTCGAGACAGGGGGCTGGTACGAGCAGTACTTC. Translation: CASSQVETGGWYEQYF.

CDR3: CASSPATSGRCTDTQYF. CDR3 DNA: TGTGCCAGCAGCCCGGCTACTAGCGGGAGATGCACAGATACGCAGTATTTT. The V gene is TRBV7-4, the J gene TRBJ2-3; 11 bases line up with TRBD2. The germline V gene encodes CDR1 SGHVT and CDR2 SQSDAQ. This CDR3 contains 17 residues. V shed 5 bases, J shed 1 base, and the junction held 8 bases outside the gene matches.

This chain connects TRBV29-1 to TRBJ1-1; unclear D gene. The CDR3 runs to 13 residues. V lost 5 bases and J 6 bases, leaving 16 bases between the germline ends. CDR1 and CDR2 (germline): SQVTM, ANQGSEA. This CDR3 reads CSVRRLFIPEAFF. The CDR3 nucleotides are TGCAGCGTTCGACGGCTCTTTATACCTGAAGCTTTCTTT.

This clone was detected only once. The chain is built from TRBV14 and TRBJ2-6, with D uncertain. The CDR3 consists of 14 residues. The germline CDR1 and CDR2 sequences are SGHDN and FVKESK. The ends were cut back, 4 bases at V and 4 bases at J, with 8 bases in the middle. The CDR3 nucleotides read TGTGCCAGCAGCCCCTCTTTCGGGGCCAACGTCCTGACTTTC. Translating gives CASSPSFGANVLTF.

The table lists this clone with a count of one. The chain combines TRBV6-5 with TRBJ2-5; the D gene could be TRBD1 or TRBD2 (5 bases each). CDR3 length: 15 amino acids. Trimming removed 6 bases from V and 1 base from J, with 15 bases in between. CDR1 MNHEY and CDR2 SVGAGI come from the germline V gene. The CDR3 reads CASSPWDVGQETQYF. CDR3 sequence (DNA): TGTGCCAGCAGCCCGTGGGACGTCGGCCAAGAGACCCAGTACTTC.

V is TRBV5-5 and J is TRBJ2-2, with no clear D. The length of the CDR3 is 12 residues. V lost 2 bases, J lost 4 bases, and 3 bases lay in between. CDR1 and CDR2 (germline): SGHKS, YYEKEE (reference sequence). This CDR3 reads CASSFFTGELFF. In nucleotides, the CDR3 is TGTGCCAGCAGCTTTTTCACCGGGGAGCTGTTTTTT.

The CDR3 is CASSVGKTGFYGYTF. The CDR3 nucleotides read TGTGCCAGCAGCGTGGGAAAAACAGGATTCTATGGCTACACCTTC. The chain recombines TRBV9 with TRBJ1-2, with a tentative D call TRBD1 (5 bases). V shed 2 bases and J shed 4 bases, with 15 bases lying between them. Germline V gene data show CDR1 as SGDLS and CDR2 as YYNGEE. This CDR3 contains 15 residues. Full variable domain (missing parts from reference TRBV9 and TRBJ1-2): DSGVTQTPKHLITATGQRVTLRCSPRSGDLSVYWYQQSLDQGLQFLIQYYNGEERAKGNILERFSAQQFPDLHSELNLSSLELGDSALYFCASSVGKTGFYGYTFGSGTRLTVV.

The chain couples TRBV11-2 to TRBJ2-7; the D gene is possibly TRBD2 (6 bases). Germline assignment: CDR1 SGHAT and CDR2 FQNNGV. Trimming left V 1 base short and J 8 bases short, with 12 bases between. This CDR3 is 13 amino acids long. The CDR3 spells CASSLGRGGQQYF. The CDR3, as DNA: TGTGCCAGCAGCTTAGGGAGGGGCGGGCAGCAGTACTTC. Drawing the rest from reference TRBV11-2 and TRBJ2-7, the complete variable domain is EAGVAQSPRYKIIEKRQSVAFWCNPISGHATLYWYQQILGQGPKLLIQFQNNGVVDDSQLPKDRFSAERLKGVDSTLKIQPAKLEDSAVYLCASSLGRGGQQYFGPGTRLTVT.